This T cell receptor beta chain emerged from a study of patients and donors after allogeneic stem cell transplantation. This CDR3 spans 14 amino acids. The V gene end was trimmed by 6 bases and the J gene end by 4 bases; junction bases not matched to a gene: 8. Germline loops: CDR1 ENHRY, CDR2 SYGVKD. One entry per CDR3 protein results from TCRdb running MiXCR on the RT-PCR reads. The sample gives some 24,000 distinct CDR3 sequences, around 40% of which show up once; 78% is in the top ten. The chain employs TRBV10-3 and TRBJ2-5; TRBD1 aligns across 7 bases. This clonotype originated in a human donor who was either an allogeneic HSCT recipient or a stem cell or donor lymphocyte infusion donor (not recorded which). It is not recorded whose cells these are; they may come from a transplant donor. Sequencing used blood, either unsorted or a sorted T cell fraction (not recorded which). The CDR3 sequence: CAISPTGLGETQYF. The DNA for the CDR3 is TGTGCCATCAGCCCGACAGGGTTAGGAGAGACCCAGTACTTC.